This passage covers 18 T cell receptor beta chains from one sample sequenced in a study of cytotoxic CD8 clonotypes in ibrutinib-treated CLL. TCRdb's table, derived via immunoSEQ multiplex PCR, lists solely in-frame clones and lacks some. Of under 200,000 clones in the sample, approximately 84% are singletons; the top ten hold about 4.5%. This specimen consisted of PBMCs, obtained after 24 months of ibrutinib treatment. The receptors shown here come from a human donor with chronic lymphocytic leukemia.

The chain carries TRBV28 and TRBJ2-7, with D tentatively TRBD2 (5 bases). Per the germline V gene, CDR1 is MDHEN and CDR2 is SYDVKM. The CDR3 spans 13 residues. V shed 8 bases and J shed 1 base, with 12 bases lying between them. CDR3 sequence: CASFPSGSYEQYF. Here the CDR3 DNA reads TGTGCCAGCTTCCCGTCGGGGTCCTACGAGCAGTACTTC.

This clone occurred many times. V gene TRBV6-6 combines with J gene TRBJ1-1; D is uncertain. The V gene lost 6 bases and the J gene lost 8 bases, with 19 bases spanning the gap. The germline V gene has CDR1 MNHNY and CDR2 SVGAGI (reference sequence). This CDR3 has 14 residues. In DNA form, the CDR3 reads TGTGCCAGCAGCCCCCCGGACGGAACCTTGGAAGCTTTCTTT. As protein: CASSPPDGTLEAFF.

CDR3 amino acids: CASSRTGGSTNEKLFF. The CDR3 DNA reads as TGTGCCAGTAGCCGTACAGGGGGCTCCACTAATGAAAAACTGTTTTTT. This chain links TRBV19 with TRBJ1-4, with 9 bases fitting TRBD1. V gave up 6 bases and J gave up 2 bases; unmatched junction bases: 7. CDR3 size: 16 residues. The germline V gene encodes CDR1 LNHDA and CDR2 SQIVND (reference sequence).

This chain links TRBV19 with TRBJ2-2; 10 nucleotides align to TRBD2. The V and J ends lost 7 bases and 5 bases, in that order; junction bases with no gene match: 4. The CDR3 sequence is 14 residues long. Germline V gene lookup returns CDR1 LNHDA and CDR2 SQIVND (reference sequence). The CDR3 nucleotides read TGTGCCAGTACTAGCGGGAGATATACCGGGGAGCTGTTTTTT. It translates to CASTSGRYTGELFF.

CDR3 in amino acids: CAWKRVRGNSPLHF. The CDR3 DNA reads TGTGCCTGGAAACGCGTCAGGGGGAATTCACCCCTCCACTTT. The V and J genes are TRBV30 and TRBJ1-6; TRBD1 agrees at 7 bases. Germline V gene lookup returns CDR1 GTSNPN and CDR2 SVGIG (reference sequence). V was clipped by 4 bases and J by 7 bases; unmatched bases: 7. This CDR3 has 14 residues.

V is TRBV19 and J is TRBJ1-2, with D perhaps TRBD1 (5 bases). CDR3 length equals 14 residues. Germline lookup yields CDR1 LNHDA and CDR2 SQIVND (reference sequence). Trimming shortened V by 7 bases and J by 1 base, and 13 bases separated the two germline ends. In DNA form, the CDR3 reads TGTGCCAGTAACCCGGACACGGGTAACTATGGCTACACCTTC. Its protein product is CASNPDTGNYGYTF.

CDR3 DNA: TGTGCCAGCAGCTCCCAGGGGGTTCAGCCCCAGCATTTT. The encoded protein is CASSSQGVQPQHF. This chain connects TRBV5-5 to TRBJ1-5, with TRBD1 matching 7 bases. J was trimmed by 6 bases and V by 3 bases; bases with no gene match: 3. Germline CDR1 reads SGHKS; CDR2 reads YYEKEE (reference sequence). The CDR3 extends over 13 amino acids.

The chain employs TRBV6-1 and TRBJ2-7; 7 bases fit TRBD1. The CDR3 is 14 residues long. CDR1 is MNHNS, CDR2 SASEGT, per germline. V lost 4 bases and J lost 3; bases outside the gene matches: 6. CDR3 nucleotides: TGTGCCAGCAGTGTAGGGGGCGCGTACTACGAGCAGTACTTC. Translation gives CASSVGGAYYEQYF.

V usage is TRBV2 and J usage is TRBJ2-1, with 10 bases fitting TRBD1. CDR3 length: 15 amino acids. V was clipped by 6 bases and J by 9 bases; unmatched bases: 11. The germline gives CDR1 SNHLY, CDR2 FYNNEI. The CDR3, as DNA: TGTGCCAGCAGAGCCCCGGGACAGGGGAGGGGTGAGCAGTTCTTC. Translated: CASRAPGQGRGEQFF.

CDR3 sequence: CASSQDWQGARDTEAFF. The CDR3, as DNA: TGTGCCAGCAGCCAAGATTGGCAGGGGGCGAGAGACACTGAAGCTTTCTTT. The V and J genes are TRBV4-2 and TRBJ1-1; TRBD1 matches 8 bases. The CDR3 totals 17 residues. The germline gives CDR1 LGHNA, CDR2 YNFKEQ. Trimming cost V 0 bases and J 3 bases; bases outside gene matches: 9.

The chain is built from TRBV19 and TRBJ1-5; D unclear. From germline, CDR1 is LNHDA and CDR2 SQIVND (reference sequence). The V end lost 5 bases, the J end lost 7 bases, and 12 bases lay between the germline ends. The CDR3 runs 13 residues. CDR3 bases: TGTGCCAGTAGTGCCTCCGGTGGGCAGCCCCAGCATTTT. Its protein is CASSASGGQPQHF. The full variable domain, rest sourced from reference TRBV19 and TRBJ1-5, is DGGITQSPKYLFRKEGQNVTLSCEQNLNHDAMYWYRQDPGQGLRLIYYSQIVNDFQKGDIAEGYSVSREKKESFPLTVTSAQKNPTAFYLCASSASGGQPQHFGDGTRLSIL.

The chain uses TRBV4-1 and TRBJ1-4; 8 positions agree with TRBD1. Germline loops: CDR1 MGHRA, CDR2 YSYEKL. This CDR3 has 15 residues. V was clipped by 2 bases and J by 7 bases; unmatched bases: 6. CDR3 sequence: CASSQLAGGFEKLFF. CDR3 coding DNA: TGCGCCAGCAGCCAATTAGCAGGGGGCTTTGAAAAACTGTTTTTT.

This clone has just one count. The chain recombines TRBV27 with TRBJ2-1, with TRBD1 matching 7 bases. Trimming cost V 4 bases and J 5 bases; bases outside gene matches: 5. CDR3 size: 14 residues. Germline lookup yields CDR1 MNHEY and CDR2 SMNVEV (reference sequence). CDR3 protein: CASSYPGQNNEQFF. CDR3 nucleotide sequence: TGTGCCAGCAGTTATCCGGGACAGAACAATGAGCAGTTCTTC.

The CDR3 region has the DNA TGTGCCAGCATCGCGGGACTAGCGGAGGGGAATGAGCAGTTCTTC. Its translation: CASIAGLAEGNEQFF. The J gene is TRBJ2-1, the V gene TRBV28; 11 nucleotides agree with TRBD2. The ends lost 7 bases at V and 7 bases at J; junction bases unmatched: 9. CDR3 size: 15 residues. Germline CDR1 is MDHEN and CDR2 is SYDVKM.

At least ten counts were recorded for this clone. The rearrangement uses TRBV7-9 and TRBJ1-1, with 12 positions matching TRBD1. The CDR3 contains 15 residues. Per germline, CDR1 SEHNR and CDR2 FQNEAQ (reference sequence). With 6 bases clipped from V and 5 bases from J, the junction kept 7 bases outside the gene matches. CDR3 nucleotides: TGTGCCAGCAGAGGGACAGGGGGCGTAGGAACTGAAGCTTTCTTT. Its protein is CASRGTGGVGTEAFF.

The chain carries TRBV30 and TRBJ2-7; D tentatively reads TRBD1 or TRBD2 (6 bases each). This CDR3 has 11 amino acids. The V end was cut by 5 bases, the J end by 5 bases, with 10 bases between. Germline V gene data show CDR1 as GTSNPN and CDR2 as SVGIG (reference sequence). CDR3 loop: CAWGRTDEQYF. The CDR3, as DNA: TGTGCCTGGGGGAGGACAGACGAGCAGTACTTC.

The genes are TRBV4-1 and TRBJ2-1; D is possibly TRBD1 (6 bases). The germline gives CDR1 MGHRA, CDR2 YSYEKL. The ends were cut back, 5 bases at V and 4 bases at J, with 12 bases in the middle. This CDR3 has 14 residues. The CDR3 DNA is TGCGCCAGCAGCTTTCGACAGGATTACAATGAGCAGTTCTTC. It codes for CASSFRQDYNEQFF.

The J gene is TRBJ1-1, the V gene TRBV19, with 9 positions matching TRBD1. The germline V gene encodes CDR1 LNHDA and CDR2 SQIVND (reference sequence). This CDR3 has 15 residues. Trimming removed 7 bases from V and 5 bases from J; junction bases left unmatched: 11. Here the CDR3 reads CASIGTGRRGTEAFF. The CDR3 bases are TGTGCCAGTATCGGGACAGGGAGGCGTGGGACTGAAGCTTTCTTT.